The sequence of this T cell receptor beta chain was determined in a study of T-cell memory formation after mild COVID-19. General study findings and limits: A subset of responding clones appeared in pre-infection memory, suggesting cross-reactive memory joined.

This clonotype came up a few times. The antigen remains undetermined. TCRdb re-called the 5' RACE reads through MiXCR, storing one row per CDR3 protein. The repertoire holds 89,000 or so distinct CDR3 sequences, with 13% as singletons. The CDR3 loop spans 16 amino acids. The germline gives CDR1 SGHTA, CDR2 FQGTGA. V lost 1 base to trimming and J lost 1 base, with 12 bases between them. The source material was PBMCs or a T cell subset sorted from them (not recorded which). This sequence joins TRBV7-3 and TRBJ2-3, with unresolved D. This TCR was sampled from a man aged 18 to 30 who had mild COVID-19 (a few samples of this study predate the infection). Cell type and time point are not known. This chain's CDR3 is CASSLIGGSGTDTQYF. The CDR3 DNA follows: TGTGCCAGCAGCTTAATTGGCGGATCCGGCACAGATACGCAGTATTTT.